The 7 T cell receptor beta chains below come from one sample, sequenced in a study of PD-1 blockade in classical Hodgkin lymphoma. Some clones are missing from TCRdb's copy, which holds only in-frame ones; the method was immunoSEQ multiplex PCR. The data show 15,000 to 20,000 clones, with about 68% seen just once and 2% to 2.5% held by the top ten. Documented time point: cycle 4 day 1 (C4D1), after 6 weeks of nivolumab. Each of the patients experienced relapse following autologous stem cell transplantation, and their brentuximab vedotin exposure differed. Thawed PBMCs yielded CD4+ T cells through magnetic negative selection. Here the sequenced sample was CD4+ T cells from blood, taken before the fourth cycle of nivolumab. The receptors stem from a human donor with classical Hodgkin lymphoma.

This clone appeared a few times. This chain links TRBV10-1 with TRBJ2-5; 7 bases line up with TRBD2. Looked up from germline, CDR1 is WNHNN and CDR2 is SYGVQD (reference sequence). This CDR3 has 15 amino acids. Germline trimming cut 2 bases from V and 5 bases from J; bases unmatched to any gene: 8. CDR3 bases: TGCGCCAGCAGTGAGACCCTAGCGGATGCTGAGACCCAGTACTTC. Amino acids: CASSETLADAETQYF.

This chain connects TRBV19 to TRBJ1-6, with 7 positions matching TRBD1. After removal of 3 bases from V and 5 bases from J, the junction contained 4 bases not matched to a gene. Germline V gives CDR1 LNHDA, CDR2 SQIVND (reference sequence). This CDR3 is built from 15 residues. The CDR3 DNA follows: TGTGCCAGTAGTATCGGACAGGCAAATAATTCACCCCTCCACTTT. It is translated as CASSIGQANNSPLHF. Full variable domain (missing parts from reference TRBV19 and TRBJ1-6): DGGITQSPKYLFRKEGQNVTLSCEQNLNHDAMYWYRQDPGQGLRLIYYSQIVNDFQKGDIAEGYSVSREKKESFPLTVTSAQKNPTAFYLCASSIGQANNSPLHFGNGTRLTVT.

The CDR3 region has the DNA TGCAGCGCCTCCCGTTCGGGGAATGAGCAGTTCTTC. Protein sequence: CSASRSGNEQFF. The V and J genes are TRBV29-1 and TRBJ2-1, with TRBD2 as a possible D gene (5 bases). Germline V gives CDR1 SQVTM, CDR2 ANQGSEA. The CDR3 is 12 amino acids. V was clipped by 7 bases and J by 7 bases, with 14 bases between them.

This clone was seen a handful of times. The chain has TRBV10-2 and TRBJ2-7, with D possibly TRBD2 on 6 matching bases. The ends were cut back, 6 bases at V and 3 bases at J, with 9 bases in the middle. This CDR3 spans 12 amino acids. CDR1 is WSHSY and CDR2 is SAAADI in the germline V gene. In DNA, the CDR3 is TGCGCCAGCAGATCCGGGAGCTACGAGCAGTACGTC. Protein sequence: CASRSGSYEQYV.

This sequence joins TRBV6-5 and TRBJ1-5; TRBD1 is a possible D gene (6 bases). The CDR3 runs 14 residues. V lost 5 bases and J lost 1, with 9 bases in between. Germline V lookup: CDR1 MNHEY, CDR2 SVGAGI. This CDR3 is CASSQGQSNQPQHF. CDR3 sequence (DNA): TGTGCCAGCAGTCAGGGGCAGAGCAATCAGCCCCAGCATTTT.

The rearrangement links TRBV30 to TRBJ2-7; no clear D. This CDR3 contains 11 residues. Deletions cut 4 bases from V and 4 bases from J, with 8 bases between. Germline-derived CDR1 and CDR2 are GTSNPN and SVGIG (reference sequence). Here the CDR3 DNA reads TGTGCCTGGACTCGGAGTTACGAGCAGTACTTC. It specifies CAWTRSYEQYF.

V usage is TRBV19 and J usage is TRBJ2-2; 9 bases map to TRBD1. This CDR3 contains 15 residues. Germline V lookup: CDR1 LNHDA, CDR2 SQIVND (reference sequence). The junction had 9 bases not matched to a gene; V was cut back by 4 bases and J by 9 bases. The CDR3 region is CASSTRTGVGRELFF. The CDR3 DNA sequence: TGTGCCAGTAGTACCAGGACAGGGGTCGGCAGGGAGCTGTTTTTT.